Listed below are T cell receptor beta chains from one sample, sequenced in a study of blood T cell repertoires in COVID-19. Some clones are missing from TCRdb's copy, which holds only in-frame ones; the method was immunoSEQ multiplex PCR. The table has roughly 100,000 clones, 82% seen once. Material: peripheral blood. The receptor set was obtained from an elderly man with acute or convalescent COVID-19. Each CDR3 is given with its conserved first and last residue. D genes are given only for firm matches. Where a row states a size, it is once, few, many or the class of an expanded clone; other rows omit it.

clone_size	v_call	d_call	j_call	cdr3_aa	cdr3_nt
NA	TRBV6-5	NA	TRBJ2-5	CATHGSEETQYF	TGTGCCACCCACGGTTCTGAGGAGACCCAGTACTTC
NA	TRBV7-2	NA	TRBJ2-7	CASSFTYEQYF	TGTGCCAGCAGTTTCACCTACGAGCAGTACTTC
once	TRBV10-3	TRBD1	TRBJ1-2	CAIRGTGGGYTF	TGTGCCATCAGGGGGACAGGCGGGGGCTACACCTTC
NA	TRBV18	TRBD1	TRBJ1-1	CASSDRTGYTEAFF	TGTGCCAGCTCAGATAGGACAGGGTACACTGAAGCTTTCTTT
NA	TRBV9	NA	TRBJ1-1	CASSGPTGLEAFF	TGTGCCAGCAGCGGCCCTACAGGGCTGGAAGCTTTCTTT
NA	TRBV14	NA	TRBJ1-1	CASSQDFMSEAFF	TGTGCCAGCAGCCAAGATTTCATGTCTGAAGCTTTCTTT
NA	TRBV7-2	NA	TRBJ2-4	CASSFGGGRQENIQYF	TGTGCCAGCAGCTTTGGAGGAGGGCGCCAGGAAAACATTCAGTACTTC
NA	TRBV30	NA	TRBJ1-3	CAWSALSGNTIYF	TGTGCCTGGAGTGCCCTCTCTGGAAACACCATATATTTT
NA	TRBV5-3	NA	TRBJ1-1	CARSLAGPLNTEAFF	TGTGCCAGAAGCTTAGCCGGTCCCCTGAACACTGAAGCTTTCTTT
once	TRBV10-1	TRBD1	TRBJ2-3	CASSGGQGKDTQYF	TGCGCCAGCAGTGGGGGACAGGGGAAGGATACGCAGTATTTT